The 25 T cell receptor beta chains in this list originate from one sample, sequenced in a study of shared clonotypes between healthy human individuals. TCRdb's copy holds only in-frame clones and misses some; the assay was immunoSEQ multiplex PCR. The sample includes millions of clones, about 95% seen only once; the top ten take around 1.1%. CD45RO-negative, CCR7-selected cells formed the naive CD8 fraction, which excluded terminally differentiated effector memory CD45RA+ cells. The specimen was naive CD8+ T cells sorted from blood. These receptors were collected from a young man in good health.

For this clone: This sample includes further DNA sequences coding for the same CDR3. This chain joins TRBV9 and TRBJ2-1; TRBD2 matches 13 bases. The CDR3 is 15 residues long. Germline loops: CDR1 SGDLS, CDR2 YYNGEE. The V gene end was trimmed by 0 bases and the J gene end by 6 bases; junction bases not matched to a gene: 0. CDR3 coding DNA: TGTGCCAGCAGCGTAGGACTAGCGGGAGGCAATGAGCAGTTCTTC. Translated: CASSVGLAGGNEQFF.

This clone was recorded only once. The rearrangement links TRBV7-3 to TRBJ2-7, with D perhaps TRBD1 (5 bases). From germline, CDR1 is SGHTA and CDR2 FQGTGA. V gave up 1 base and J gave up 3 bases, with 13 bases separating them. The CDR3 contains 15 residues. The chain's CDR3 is CASSLNEGANYEQYF. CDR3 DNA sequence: TGTGCCAGCAGCTTAAATGAAGGGGCAAACTACGAGCAGTACTTC.

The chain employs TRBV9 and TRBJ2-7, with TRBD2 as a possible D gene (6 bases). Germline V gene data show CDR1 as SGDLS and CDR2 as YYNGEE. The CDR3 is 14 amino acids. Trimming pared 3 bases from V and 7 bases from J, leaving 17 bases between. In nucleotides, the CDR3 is TGTGCCAGCAGCGCCGGGAGTTTGTCTGATGAGCAGTACTTC. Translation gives CASSAGSLSDEQYF.

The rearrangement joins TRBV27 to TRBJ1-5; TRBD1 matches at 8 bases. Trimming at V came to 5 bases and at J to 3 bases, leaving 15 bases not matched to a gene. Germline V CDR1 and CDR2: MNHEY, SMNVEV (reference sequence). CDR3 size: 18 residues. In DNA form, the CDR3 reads TGTGCCAGCAGTAATACAGGGGGGACCCTTCGGCTCAATCAGCCCCAGCATTTT. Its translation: CASSNTGGTLRLNQPQHF.

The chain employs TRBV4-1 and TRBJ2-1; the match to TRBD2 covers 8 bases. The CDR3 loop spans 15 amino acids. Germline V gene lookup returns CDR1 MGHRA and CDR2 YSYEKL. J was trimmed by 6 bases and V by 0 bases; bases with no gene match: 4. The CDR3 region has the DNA TGCGCCAGCAGCCAAGAAATAGCGGGACCCAATGAGCAGTTCTTC. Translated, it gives CASSQEIAGPNEQFF.

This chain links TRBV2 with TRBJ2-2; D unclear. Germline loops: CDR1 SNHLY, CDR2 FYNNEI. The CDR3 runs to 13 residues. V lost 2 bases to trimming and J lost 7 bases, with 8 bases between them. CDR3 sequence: CASSEQRGGELFF. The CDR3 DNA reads TGTGCCAGCAGTGAACAGCGTGGCGGGGAGCTGTTTTTT.

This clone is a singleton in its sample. The CDR3 sequence: CASSLLEADTGELFF. The CDR3 DNA follows: TGCGCCAGCAGCTTGCTGGAGGCCGACACCGGGGAGCTGTTTTTT. The gene calls are TRBV5-1 and TRBJ2-2; possible D gene TRBD2, 5 bases. The V end lost 1 base, the J end lost 3 bases, and 10 bases lay between the germline ends. The CDR3 totals 15 residues. Germline CDR1 and CDR2: SGHRS and YFSETQ.

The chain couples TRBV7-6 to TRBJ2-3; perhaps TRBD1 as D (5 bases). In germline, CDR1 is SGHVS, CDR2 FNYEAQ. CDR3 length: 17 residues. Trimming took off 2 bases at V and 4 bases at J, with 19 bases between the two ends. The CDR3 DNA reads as TGTGCCAGCAGCTTATCGAAAGGGGCGCGTGATGCAGATACGCAGTATTTT. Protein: CASSLSKGARDADTQYF.

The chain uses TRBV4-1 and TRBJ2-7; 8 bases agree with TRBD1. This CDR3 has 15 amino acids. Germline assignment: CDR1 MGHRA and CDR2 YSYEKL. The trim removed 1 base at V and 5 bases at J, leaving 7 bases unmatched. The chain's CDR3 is CASSQGGTGFHEQYF. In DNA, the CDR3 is TGCGCCAGCAGCCAAGGCGGGACAGGTTTCCACGAGCAGTACTTC.

The DNA for the CDR3 is TGTGCCAGCAGTGAGAGCCGGGTTTGGGAGCAGTACTTC. Its translation: CASSESRVWEQYF. J is TRBJ2-7 and V is TRBV6-1, with D unclear. CDR1 MNHNS and CDR2 SASEGT come from the germline V gene. V lost 3 bases and J 7 bases, leaving 13 bases between the germline ends. This CDR3 spans 13 amino acids.

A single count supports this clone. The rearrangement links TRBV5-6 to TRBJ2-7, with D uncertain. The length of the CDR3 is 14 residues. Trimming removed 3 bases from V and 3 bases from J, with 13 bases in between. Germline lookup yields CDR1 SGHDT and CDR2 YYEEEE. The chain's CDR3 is CASSSQSTGYEQYF. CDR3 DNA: TGTGCCAGCAGCTCTCAAAGTACTGGCTACGAGCAGTACTTC.

The CDR3 is CATQPGTGSYEQYF. The CDR3 bases are TGTGCCACGCAACCCGGGACAGGGTCCTACGAGCAGTACTTC. The rearrangement joins TRBV7-8 to TRBJ2-7; 9 bases are a match to TRBD1. CDR1 is SGHVS, CDR2 FQNEAQ, per germline. The ends lost 10 bases at V and 1 base at J; junction bases unmatched: 8. This CDR3 has 14 residues. The full variable domain, its missing parts supplied by reference TRBV7-8 and TRBJ2-7, is GAGVSQSPRYKVAKRGQDVALRCDPISGHVSLFWYQQALGQGPEFLTYFQNEAQLDKSGLPSDRFFAERPEGSVSTLKIQRTQQEDSAVYLCATQPGTGSYEQYFGPGTRLTVT.

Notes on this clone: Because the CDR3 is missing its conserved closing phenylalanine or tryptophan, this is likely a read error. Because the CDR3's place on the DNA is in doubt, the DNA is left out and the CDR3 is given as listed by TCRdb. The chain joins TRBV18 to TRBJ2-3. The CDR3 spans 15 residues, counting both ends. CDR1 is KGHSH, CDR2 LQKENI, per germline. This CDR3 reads CASSPPGPMSTPFSD.

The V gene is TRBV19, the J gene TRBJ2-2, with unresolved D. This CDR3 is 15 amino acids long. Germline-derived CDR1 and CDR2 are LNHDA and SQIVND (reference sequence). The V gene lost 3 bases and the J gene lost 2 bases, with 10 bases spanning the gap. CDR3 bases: TGTGCCAGTAGTATGGAACTACACAACACCGGGGAGCTGTTTTTT. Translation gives CASSMELHNTGELFF.

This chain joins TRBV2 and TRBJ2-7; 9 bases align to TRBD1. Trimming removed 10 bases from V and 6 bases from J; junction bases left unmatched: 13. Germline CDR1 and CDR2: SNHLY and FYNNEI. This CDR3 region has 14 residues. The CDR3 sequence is CATVTGTGFFEQYF. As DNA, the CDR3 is TGTGCCACCGTTACCGGGACAGGGTTTTTCGAGCAGTACTTC.

This CDR3 is CASSSLARGLAGNYNEQFF. CDR3 nucleotide sequence: TGTGCCAGTAGCAGCTTAGCTCGAGGTTTGGCGGGGAACTACAATGAGCAGTTCTTC. The chain couples TRBV7-9 to TRBJ2-1, with D possibly being TRBD2 (6 bases). V shed 9 bases and J shed 3 bases, with 30 bases lying between them. Germline V gene lookup returns CDR1 SEHNR and CDR2 FQNEAQ (reference sequence). This CDR3 is 19 amino acids long.

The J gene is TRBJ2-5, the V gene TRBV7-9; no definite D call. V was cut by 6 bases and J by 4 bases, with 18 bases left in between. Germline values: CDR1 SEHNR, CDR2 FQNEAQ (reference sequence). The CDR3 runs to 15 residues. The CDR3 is CASSSRTASLETQYF. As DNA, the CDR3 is TGTGCCAGCAGTTCCCGCACGGCCAGCTTAGAGACCCAGTACTTC.

The CDR3 loop reads CASSQTPGQEYEQYF. The CDR3 coding sequence is TGCGCCAGCAGCCAAACTCCGGGACAGGAGTACGAGCAGTACTTC. The chain carries TRBV4-3 and TRBJ2-7; 8 positions match TRBD1. The CDR3 is 15 residues long. Trimming cost V 2 bases and J 4 bases; bases outside gene matches: 7. Looked up from germline, CDR1 is LGHNA and CDR2 is YSLEER.

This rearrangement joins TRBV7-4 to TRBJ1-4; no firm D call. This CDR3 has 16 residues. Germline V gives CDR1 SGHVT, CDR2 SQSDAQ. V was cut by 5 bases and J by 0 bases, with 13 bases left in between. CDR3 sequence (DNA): TGTGCCAGCAGCCGAGGTGGCTCAACAACTAATGAAAAACTGTTTTTT. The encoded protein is CASSRGGSTTNEKLFF. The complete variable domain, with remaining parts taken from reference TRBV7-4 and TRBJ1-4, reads GAGVSQSPRYKVAKRGRDVALRCDSISGHVTLYWYRQTLGQGSEVLTYSQSDAQRDKSGRPSGRFSAERPERSVSTLKIQRTEQGDSAVYLCASSRGGSTTNEKLFFGSGTQLSVL.

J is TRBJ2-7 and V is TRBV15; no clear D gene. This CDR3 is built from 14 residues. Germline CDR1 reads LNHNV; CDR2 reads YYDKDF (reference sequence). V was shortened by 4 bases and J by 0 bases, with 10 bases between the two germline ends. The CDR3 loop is CATSTIYSSYEQYF. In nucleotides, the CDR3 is TGTGCCACCAGCACTATTTATAGCTCCTACGAGCAGTACTTC.

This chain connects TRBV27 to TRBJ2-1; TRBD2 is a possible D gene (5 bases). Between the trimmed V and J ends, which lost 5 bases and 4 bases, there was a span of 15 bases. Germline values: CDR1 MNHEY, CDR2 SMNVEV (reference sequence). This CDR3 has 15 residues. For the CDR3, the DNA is TGTGCCAGCAGTGAACTAGGCGGAGGATACAATGAGCAGTTCTTC. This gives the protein CASSELGGGYNEQFF.

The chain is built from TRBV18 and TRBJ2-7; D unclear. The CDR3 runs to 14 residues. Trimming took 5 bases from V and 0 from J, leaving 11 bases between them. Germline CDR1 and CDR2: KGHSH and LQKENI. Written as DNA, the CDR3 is TGTGCCAGCTCAGTGCCAGTGAGCTCCTACGAGCAGTACTTC. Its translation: CASSVPVSSYEQYF.

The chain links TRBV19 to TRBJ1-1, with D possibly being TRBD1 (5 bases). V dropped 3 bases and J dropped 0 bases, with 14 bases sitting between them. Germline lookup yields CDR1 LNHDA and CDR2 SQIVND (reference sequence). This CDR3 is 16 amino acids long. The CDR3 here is CASSMGVGVMNTEAFF. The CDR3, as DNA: TGTGCCAGTAGTATGGGGGTAGGGGTGATGAACACTGAAGCTTTCTTT.

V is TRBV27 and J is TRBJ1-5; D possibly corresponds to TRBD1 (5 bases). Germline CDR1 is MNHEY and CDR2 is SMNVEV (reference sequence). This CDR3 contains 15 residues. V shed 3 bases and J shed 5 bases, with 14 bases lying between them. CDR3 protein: CASSFLGHPDQPQHF. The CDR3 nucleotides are TGTGCCAGCAGTTTTCTCGGACACCCCGATCAGCCCCAGCATTTT.

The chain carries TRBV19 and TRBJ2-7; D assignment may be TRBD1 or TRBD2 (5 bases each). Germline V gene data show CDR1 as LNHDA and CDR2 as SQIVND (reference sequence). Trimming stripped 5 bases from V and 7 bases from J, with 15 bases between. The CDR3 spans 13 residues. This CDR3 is CASSPGPMGEQYF. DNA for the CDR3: TGTGCCAGTAGTCCGGGACCGATGGGGGAGCAGTACTTC.